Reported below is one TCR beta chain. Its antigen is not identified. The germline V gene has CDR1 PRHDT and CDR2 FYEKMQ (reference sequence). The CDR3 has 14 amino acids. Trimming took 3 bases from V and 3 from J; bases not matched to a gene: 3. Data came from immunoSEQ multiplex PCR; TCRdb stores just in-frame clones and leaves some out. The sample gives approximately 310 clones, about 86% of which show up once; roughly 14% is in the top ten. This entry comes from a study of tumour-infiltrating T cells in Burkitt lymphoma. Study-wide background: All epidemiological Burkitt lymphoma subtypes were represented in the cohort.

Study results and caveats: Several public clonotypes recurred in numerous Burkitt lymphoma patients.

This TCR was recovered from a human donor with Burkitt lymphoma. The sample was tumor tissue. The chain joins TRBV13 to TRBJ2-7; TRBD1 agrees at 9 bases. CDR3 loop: CASSFQDRGYEQYF. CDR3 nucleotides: TGTGCCAGCAGCTTCCAGGACAGGGGCTACGAGCAGTACTTC.